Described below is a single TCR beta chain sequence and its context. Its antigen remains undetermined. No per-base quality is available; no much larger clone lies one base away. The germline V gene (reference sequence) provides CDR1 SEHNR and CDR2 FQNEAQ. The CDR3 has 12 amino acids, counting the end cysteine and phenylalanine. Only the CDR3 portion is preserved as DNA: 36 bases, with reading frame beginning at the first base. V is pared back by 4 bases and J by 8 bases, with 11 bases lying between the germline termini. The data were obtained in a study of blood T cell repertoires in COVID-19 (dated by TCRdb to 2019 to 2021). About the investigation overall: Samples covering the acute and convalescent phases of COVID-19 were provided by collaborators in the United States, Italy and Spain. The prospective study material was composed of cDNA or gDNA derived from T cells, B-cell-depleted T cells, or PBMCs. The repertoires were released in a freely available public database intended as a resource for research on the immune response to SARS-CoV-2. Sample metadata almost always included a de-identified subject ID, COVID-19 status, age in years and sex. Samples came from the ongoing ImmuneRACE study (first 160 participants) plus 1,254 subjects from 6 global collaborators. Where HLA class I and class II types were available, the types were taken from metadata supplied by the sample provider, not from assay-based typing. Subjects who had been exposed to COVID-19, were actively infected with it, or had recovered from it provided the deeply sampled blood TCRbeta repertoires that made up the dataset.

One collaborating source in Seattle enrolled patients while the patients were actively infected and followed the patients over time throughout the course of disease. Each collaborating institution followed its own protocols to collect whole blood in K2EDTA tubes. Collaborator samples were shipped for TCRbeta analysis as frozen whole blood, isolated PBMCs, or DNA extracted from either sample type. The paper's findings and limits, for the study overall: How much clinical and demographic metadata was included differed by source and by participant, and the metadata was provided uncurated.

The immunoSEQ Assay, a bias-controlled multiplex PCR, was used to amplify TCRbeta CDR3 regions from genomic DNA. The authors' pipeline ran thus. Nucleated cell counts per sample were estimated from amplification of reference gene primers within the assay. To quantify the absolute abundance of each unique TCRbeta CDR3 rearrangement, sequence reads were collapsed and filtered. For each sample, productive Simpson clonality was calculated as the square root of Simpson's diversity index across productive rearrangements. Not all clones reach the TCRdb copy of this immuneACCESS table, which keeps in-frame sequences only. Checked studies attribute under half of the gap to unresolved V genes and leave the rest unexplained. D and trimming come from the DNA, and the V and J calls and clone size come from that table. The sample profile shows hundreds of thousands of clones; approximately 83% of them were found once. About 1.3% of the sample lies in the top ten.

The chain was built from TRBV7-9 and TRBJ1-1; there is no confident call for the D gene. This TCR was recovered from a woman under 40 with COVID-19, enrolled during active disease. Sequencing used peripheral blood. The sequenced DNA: TGTGCCAGCAGCTGGGCCCTTAAGGAAGCTTTCTTT. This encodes CASSWALKEAFF. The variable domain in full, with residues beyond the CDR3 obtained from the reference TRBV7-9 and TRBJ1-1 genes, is DTGVSQNPRHKITKRGQNVTFRCDPISEHNRLYWYRQTLGQGPEFLTYFQNEAQLEKSRLLSDRFSAERPKGSFSTLEIQRTEQGDSAMYLCASSWALKEAFFGQGTRLTVV.